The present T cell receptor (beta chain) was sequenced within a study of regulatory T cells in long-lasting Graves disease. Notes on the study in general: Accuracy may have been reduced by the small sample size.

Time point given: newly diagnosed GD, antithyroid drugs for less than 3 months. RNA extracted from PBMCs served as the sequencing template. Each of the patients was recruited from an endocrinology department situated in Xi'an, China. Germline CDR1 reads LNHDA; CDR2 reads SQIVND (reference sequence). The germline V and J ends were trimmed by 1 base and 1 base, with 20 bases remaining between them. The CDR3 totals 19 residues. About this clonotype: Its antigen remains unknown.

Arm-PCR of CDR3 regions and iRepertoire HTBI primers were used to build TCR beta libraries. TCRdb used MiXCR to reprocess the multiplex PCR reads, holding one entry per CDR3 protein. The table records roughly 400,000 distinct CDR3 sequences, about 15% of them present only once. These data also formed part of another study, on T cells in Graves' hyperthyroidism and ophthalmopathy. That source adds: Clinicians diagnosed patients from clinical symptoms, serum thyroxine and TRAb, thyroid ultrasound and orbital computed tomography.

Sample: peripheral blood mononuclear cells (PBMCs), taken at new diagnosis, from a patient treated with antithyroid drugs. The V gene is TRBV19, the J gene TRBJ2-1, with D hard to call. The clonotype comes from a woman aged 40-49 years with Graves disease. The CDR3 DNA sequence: TGTGCCAGTAGTATAGGGACCTCTTTGGCCACAATATCCTACAATGAGCAGTTCTTC. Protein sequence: CASSIGTSLATISYNEQFF.